The entry below gives a single T cell receptor (beta chain) sequence along with its context. As yet, its antigen is unknown. Assay: immunoSEQ multiplex PCR; the TCRdb copy retains only in-frame clones and omits some. The sample consists of 150,000 to 200,000 clones, approximately 92% of them appearing once. The source of the sample is a study of T cell responses to AZD1222 COVID-19 vaccine. Study information: Second-dose intervals near 4 or 12 weeks were combined.

V was shortened by 6 bases and J by 8 bases, with 19 bases between the two germline ends. The length of the CDR3 is 13 residues. Germline lookup yields CDR1 SQVTM and CDR2 ANQGSEA. Overall study results and limits: The donor group comprised mostly white British people and more females; the analysis possibly underestimated clonal diversity. Following two doses of AZD1222, Spike-specific TCR breadth and depth rose. Baseline antibody screening turned up just a handful of seropositive AZD1222 recipients.

V and J are TRBV29-1 and TRBJ1-2, with no clear D. This sequence originates from an adult in good health. Sequences were derived from peripheral blood, sampled on day 0 of AZD1222 vaccination. CDR3 loop: CSVEVWADGGYTF. CDR3 coding DNA: TGCAGCGTGGAGGTCTGGGCAGATGGAGGCTACACCTTC.